One sample yielded the 20 T cell receptor beta chains listed below, sequenced in a study of T cell responses to AZD1222 COVID-19 vaccine. Here immunoSEQ multiplex PCR was the method, and the copy in TCRdb shows in-frame clones only, minus some. The repertoire has 95,000 to 150,000 clones, 89% of them found once; the top ten carry 4% to 5%. Sequencing used peripheral blood, obtained on day 0 of AZD1222 vaccination. All receptors come from an adult in good health.

This clone is a singleton in its sample. The rearrangement joins TRBV25-1 to TRBJ2-1; the match to TRBD1 covers 10 bases. The CDR3 extends over 17 amino acids. Germline assignment: CDR1 MGHDK and CDR2 SYGVNS. V lost 1 base, J lost 7 bases, and 10 bases stayed unmatched. The CDR3 nucleotides are TGTGCCAGCAGTGAATTACTCCCAACGGACAGGGGGAATGAGCAGTTCTTC. Its translation: CASSELLPTDRGNEQFF.

This clone was seen a single time. The genes are TRBV7-2 and TRBJ2-7; the D gene is possibly TRBD1 (6 bases). In germline, CDR1 is SGHTA, CDR2 FQGNSA. V dropped 1 base and J dropped 9 bases, with 16 bases sitting between them. The CDR3 has 14 residues. The CDR3 sequence is CASSLDWGAQGQYF. The CDR3 nucleotides read TGTGCCAGCAGCTTAGACTGGGGCGCACAGGGGCAGTACTTC.

The chain has TRBV5-1 and TRBJ1-6; 10 nucleotides match TRBD1. The CDR3 contains 15 residues. Unmatched junction bases numbered 4, after V lost 1 base and J lost 9 bases. Per germline, CDR1 SGHRS and CDR2 YFSETQ. The DNA of the CDR3 is TGCGCCAGCAGCTTGCCTCGGACAGGGGGTTCACCCCTCCACTTT. As protein: CASSLPRTGGSPLHF.

The V and J genes are TRBV10-3 and TRBJ2-1, with TRBD2 matching over 14 bases. Germline V CDR1 and CDR2: ENHRY, SYGVKD. The length of the CDR3 is 16 residues. After removal of 5 bases from V and 8 bases from J, the junction contained 8 bases not matched to a gene. The CDR3 loop reads CAISPRGTSGSYEQFF. The CDR3 region has the DNA TGTGCCATCAGTCCACGTGGGACTAGCGGGAGCTATGAGCAGTTCTTC.

The gene calls are TRBV7-8 and TRBJ2-7; 7 bases map to TRBD2. CDR1 is SGHVS, CDR2 FQNEAQ, per germline. The CDR3 length is 14 residues. V trimming: 3 bases; J trimming: 0 bases; junction bases outside the gene matches: 2. CDR3: CASSLGGTSYEQYF. In DNA form, the CDR3 reads TGTGCCAGCAGCTTGGGGGGGACCTCCTACGAGCAGTACTTC.

The J gene is TRBJ1-2, the V gene TRBV7-3, with 7 bases that match TRBD1. The V segment lost 4 bases and the J segment 4 bases; nucleotides outside the gene matches: 6. The germline V gene has CDR1 SGHTA and CDR2 FQGTGA. The CDR3 spans 14 residues. For the CDR3, the DNA is TGTGCCAGCAGCTCTGGCACAGGGGCCTATGGCTACACCTTC. Translation gives CASSSGTGAYGYTF.

The sample holds one count of this clone. J is TRBJ1-1 and V is TRBV6-5; 7 bases agree with TRBD1. Germline CDR1 MNHEY, CDR2 SVGAGI. This CDR3 is 14 amino acids long. V trimming: 4 bases; J trimming: 1 base; junction bases outside the gene matches: 3. CDR3 nucleotides: TGTGCCAGCAGTTCGACAGGGAGGAACACTGAAGCTTTCTTT. Amino acids: CASSSTGRNTEAFF.

This rearrangement joins TRBV7-8 to TRBJ1-4, with a weak D call TRBD1 (6 bases). This CDR3 is built from 16 residues. V lost 7 bases, J lost 7 bases, and 22 bases lay in between. From germline, CDR1 is SGHVS and CDR2 FQNEAQ. CDR3 nucleotide sequence: TGTGCCAGCACCGAAATGGGGGCAGGGTTTGGTGAAAAACTGTTTTTT. It translates to CASTEMGAGFGEKLFF.

In its sample, this clone was seen a few times. CDR3 sequence: CASSLGLPPLHF. CDR3 bases: TGTGCCAGCAGCTTGGGGCTTCCACCCCTCCACTTT. This rearrangement joins TRBV11-2 to TRBJ1-6, with D possibly being TRBD1 (5 bases). The V and J ends lost 3 bases and 11 bases respectively, with 8 bases between them. Germline loops: CDR1 SGHAT, CDR2 FQNNGV. The CDR3 sequence is 12 residues long.

The gene calls are TRBV28 and TRBJ1-5; D call uncertain. Germline V gives CDR1 MDHEN, CDR2 SYDVKM. The V gene lost 7 bases and the J gene lost 7 bases, with 11 bases spanning the gap. The CDR3 totals 12 residues. CDR3 nucleotide sequence: TGTGCCAGCAAAGTTCTTGGCCAGCCCCAGCATTTT. It specifies CASKVLGQPQHF.

This chain joins TRBV6-5 and TRBJ1-1; 7 nucleotides align to TRBD1. The CDR3 spans 15 residues. With 0 bases clipped from V and 3 bases from J, the junction kept 4 bases outside the gene matches. The germline CDR1 and CDR2 sequences are MNHEY and SVGAGI. This CDR3 reads CASSYSTGPDTEAFF. The CDR3 nucleotides are TGTGCCAGCAGTTACTCGACAGGGCCGGACACTGAAGCTTTCTTT.

V usage is TRBV3-1 (or the pseudogene TRBV3-2) and J usage is TRBJ1-2; D not certain. Germline assignment: CDR1 LGHDT and CDR2 YNNKEL (reference sequence). V gave up 5 bases and J gave up 0 bases, with 16 bases separating them. The CDR3 runs 16 residues. The CDR3 DNA follows: TGTGCCAGCAGCTCCGGCCCAGATATTCCTAACTATGGCTACACCTTC. Translation gives CASSSGPDIPNYGYTF.

This rearrangement joins TRBV4-3 to TRBJ1-4; 7 bases match TRBD1. Trimming removed 0 bases from V and 7 bases from J; junction bases left unmatched: 2. The germline gives CDR1 LGHNA, CDR2 YSLEER. The CDR3 extends over 14 amino acids. Here the CDR3 DNA reads TGCGCCAGCAGCCAAGACCAGGGGGGTGAAAAACTGTTTTTT. It encodes CASSQDQGGEKLFF.

V gene TRBV19 combines with J gene TRBJ2-5, with unresolved D. Trimming took 3 bases from V and 1 from J, leaving 9 bases between them. Germline values: CDR1 LNHDA, CDR2 SQIVND (reference sequence). The CDR3 is 14 amino acids. The CDR3 region has the DNA TGTGCCAGTAGTATGGATACTACCCAAGAGACCCAGTACTTC. This codes for CASSMDTTQETQYF.

V is TRBV7-2 and J is TRBJ2-3, with TRBD2 identical over 8 bases. Germline assignment: CDR1 SGHTA and CDR2 FQGNSA. There are 14 residues in the CDR3. J gave up 3 bases and V 7 bases, and 6 bases lay outside the gene matches. The CDR3 here is CASMAGGRTDTQYF. CDR3 nucleotides: TGTGCCAGCATGGCGGGGGGCCGTACAGATACGCAGTATTTT.

This chain uses TRBV6-2 or TRBV6-3 with TRBJ2-7; 13 positions match TRBD2. Unmatched junction bases numbered 8, after V lost 5 bases and J lost 7 bases. The CDR3 covers 15 residues. Germline values: CDR1 MNHEY, CDR2 SVGEGT. The CDR3 coding sequence is TGTGCCAGCAGTCCAACTAGCGGGGGGGCGCGGGAGCAGTACTTC. It encodes CASSPTSGGAREQYF.

The genes are TRBV19 and TRBJ1-2; D is ambiguous. The CDR3 extends over 13 amino acids. Germline CDR1 LNHDA, CDR2 SQIVND (reference sequence). The germline V and J ends were trimmed by 3 bases and 4 bases, with 9 bases remaining between them. The CDR3 region has the DNA TGTGCCAGTAGTATTGGAGATCCCTATGGCTACACCTTC. Translating it yields CASSIGDPYGYTF.

The chain combines TRBV7-6 with TRBJ2-7; no clear D gene. The germline CDR1 and CDR2 sequences are SGHVS and FNYEAQ. The CDR3 contains 13 residues. The V gene lost 7 bases and the J gene lost 1 base, with 11 bases spanning the gap. This CDR3 reads CASTRGPSYEQYF. The CDR3 nucleotides are TGTGCCAGCACCCGTGGTCCGTCCTACGAGCAGTACTTC. Filled out from reference TRBV7-6 and TRBJ2-7, the complete variable domain reads GAGVSQSPRYKVTKRGQDVALRCDPISGHVSLYWYRQALGQGPEFLTYFNYEAQQDKSGLPNDRFSAERPEGSISTLTIQRTEQRDSAMYRCASTRGPSYEQYFGPGTRLTVT.

The rearrangement joins TRBV5-1 to TRBJ1-4, with 7 bases identical to TRBD1. The CDR3 covers 14 residues. The trim removed 4 bases at V and 6 bases at J, leaving 6 bases unmatched. CDR1 is SGHRS, CDR2 YFSETQ, per germline. The CDR3 protein is CASSVDRADEKLFF. The CDR3 region has the DNA TGCGCCAGCAGCGTCGACAGGGCGGATGAAAAACTGTTTTTT.

The chain combines TRBV2 with TRBJ1-4; D gene ambiguous. CDR3 length: 14 residues. V was trimmed by 1 base and J by 8 bases, leaving 11 bases between them. Germline V CDR1 and CDR2: SNHLY, FYNNEI. In nucleotides, the CDR3 is TGTGCCAGCAGTGAAGAAACCGGCTGGGAAAAACTGTTTTTT. It codes for CASSEETGWEKLFF.